This T cell receptor beta chain was found in a study of T-cell reconstitution after alpha-beta-depleted transplantation in children. Researchers prepared the TCRbeta library using unique molecular identifiers, the study reports. From the PCR reads, TCRdb called clonotypes with MiXCR, one entry per CDR3 protein. The repertoire consists of about 540,000 distinct CDR3 sequences, with more than 20% occurring once and the leading ten covering 36%. Only a few counts were recorded for this clonotype. The CDR3 is made up of 14 amino acids. Germline V gene data show CDR1 as WSHSY and CDR2 as SAAADI. Trimming shortened V by 2 bases and J by 12 bases, and 20 bases separated the two germline ends.

This TCR came from a boy younger than two with Wiskott-Aldrich syndrome, due to receive a stem cell transplant. This sequence joins TRBV10-2 and TRBJ2-7; no clear D. Specimen: PBMCs, collected before TCRalphabeta/CD19-depleted stem cell transplant. The CDR3 spells CASSEQVGPFRRYF. CDR3 DNA: TGCGCCAGCAGTGAGCAGGTCGGCCCGTTTAGGCGGTACTTC.